The clone carrying this TCR beta chain was counted only a few times. Antigen specificity is unknown. The sample is drawn from a study of T cell repertoires in cytomegalovirus infection. The study's findings and limits: Individuals carrying CMV plus the relevant HLA were identified by cumulative frequency of public TCR beta families.

Germline V gene sequence: CDR1 MDHEN, CDR2 SYDVKM. This CDR3 region has 14 residues. V lost 7 bases and J lost 7; bases outside the gene matches: 11. Each CDR3 protein is one row after TCRdb ran MiXCR on the reads. The table shows about 740,000 distinct CDR3 sequences, with roughly 36% occurring only once. The sample was PBMCs. This TCR came from a human donor in good health (CMV status not recorded). Some clones in this sample may be carry-over from other donors' samples. The chain carries TRBV28 and TRBJ2-7, with 9 positions matching TRBD1. In DNA form, the CDR3 reads TGTGCCAGCACGCCGGGACAGGGCTTGAGGGAGCAGTACTTC. Protein: CASTPGQGLREQYF.